Listed here is a single T cell receptor (beta chain). The antigen is not known. This entry belongs to a study of T cell responses to AZD1222 COVID-19 vaccine. General study points: At baseline, seropositivity was found in only a handful of AZD1222 recipients. Following two doses of AZD1222, Spike-specific TCR breadth and depth rose. Females made up more of the donors, who were largely white British, and clonal diversity may have come out too low. Reports say nearly half of spike-specific TCRs go after unmutated variant regions.

The protocol was immunoSEQ multiplex PCR, while the TCRdb copy is restricted to in-frame clones and leaves out a portion. Counted here are more than 95,000 clones, roughly 90% occurring once; the ten biggest clones make up approximately 1%. The specimen comprised peripheral blood, sampled on day 0 of AZD1222 vaccination. The TCR sequence derives from an adult in good health.

CDR3 in DNA: TGTGCCAGCAGCTTAGATCTTGCGACTAACACTGAAGCTTTCTTT. Protein: CASSLDLATNTEAFF. The chain joins TRBV7-9 to TRBJ1-1, with D unclear. Trimming shortened V by 1 base and J by 2 bases, and 11 bases separated the two germline ends. This CDR3 region has 15 residues. Germline V CDR1 and CDR2: SEHNR, FQNEAQ (reference sequence).